Listed below are T cell receptor beta chains from one sample, sequenced in a study of cytomegalovirus exposure and HLA in healthy donors. The method was immunoSEQ multiplex PCR; TCRdb's version includes in-frame clones alone and lacks a portion of them. The top ten clones hold about 5.7% of a sample with about 190,000 clones, 80% of them seen once. The sample taken for sequencing was PBMCs. These receptors came from a man between 35 and 55 years old in good health and CMV-seropositive. Each CDR3 is given with its conserved first and last residue. The D gene is left open where the match is weak. The size field is filled for only some rows; it gives once, few, many or a size class.

V	size	J	D	CDR3	DNA
TRBV7-2	once	TRBJ1-4	.	CASSLQGFLANEKLFF	TGTGCCAGCAGCCTACAGGGTTTCTTGGCTAATGAAAAACTGTTTTTT
TRBV5-8	.	TRBJ1-5	TRBD1	CASTPTGEGQPQHF	TGTGCCAGCACTCCGACAGGGGAAGGTCAGCCCCAGCATTTT
TRBV5-8	.	TRBJ1-1	.	CASSLFAEAFF	TGTGCCAGCAGCTTGTTCGCTGAAGCTTTCTTT
TRBV28	.	TRBJ1-2	.	CASSLWWGGYGYTF	TGTGCCAGCAGTTTATGGTGGGGCGGCTATGGCTACACCTTC
TRBV14	.	TRBJ2-7	.	CASSQVPGQSYEQYF	TGTGCCAGCAGCCAAGTACCCGGACAGTCCTACGAGCAGTACTTC
TRBV9	.	TRBJ2-7	.	CASSASGGWGSYEQYF	TGTGCCAGCAGCGCGTCGGGGGGCTGGGGCTCCTACGAGCAGTACTTC
TRBV5-6	.	TRBJ1-2	TRBD1	CASSLGQGAFGYTF	TGTGCCAGCAGCTTGGGTCAGGGGGCATTCGGCTACACCTTC
TRBV27	.	TRBJ1-2	.	CASRPQGSLSSGYTF	TGTGCCAGCAGACCCCAGGGGTCTCTCTCTAGCGGCTACACCTTC
TRBV6-1	.	TRBJ2-7	TRBD2	CASRQGTGLASLGQYF	TGTGCCAGCCGTCAAGGTACGGGACTAGCGAGTCTTGGGCAGTACTTC
TRBV19	.	TRBJ1-4	.	CASSTRTTNEKLFF	TGTGCCAGTAGTACCAGGACAACTAATGAAAAACTGTTTTTT
TRBV6-1	.	TRBJ1-1	.	CASRLEGWTEAFF	TGTGCCAGCAGACTGGAGGGTTGGACTGAAGCTTTCTTT
TRBV6-6	few	TRBJ1-4	.	CAIRNGGQQNEKLFF	TGTGCCATCAGAAACGGGGGGCAACAGAATGAAAAACTGTTTTTT
TRBV5-8	.	TRBJ1-6	.	CASSRNSPLHF	TGTGCCAGCAGCCGTAATTCACCCCTCCACTTT
TRBV5-6	once	TRBJ1-1	TRBD1	CASSLKDRAAFF	TGTGCCAGCAGCTTGAAGGACAGGGCAGCTTTCTTT
TRBV7-2	.	TRBJ2-2	.	CASSLVVGAYTGELFF	TGTGCCAGCAGCTTAGTAGTGGGGGCGTACACCGGGGAGCTGTTTTTT
TRBV28	.	TRBJ2-5	.	CASSFGGQETQYF	TGTGCCAGCAGTTTTGGGGGGCAAGAGACCCAGTACTTC
TRBV9	.	TRBJ2-1	TRBD2	CASSVTPTSGLSSYNEQFF	TGTGCCAGCAGCGTAACCCCAACTAGCGGACTGAGCTCCTACAATGAGCAGTTCTTC
TRBV4-1	.	TRBJ2-7	TRBD1	CASSKGQGGTYEQYF	TGCGCCAGCAGCAAAGGACAGGGAGGTACCTACGAGCAGTACTTC
TRBV30	.	TRBJ2-1	TRBD2	CAWRSAGGRPVYNEQFF	TGTGCCTGGAGGAGCGCGGGGGGGCGGCCGGTGTACAATGAGCAGTTCTTC
TRBV7-9	.	TRBJ1-3	.	CASSGTSSSGNTIYF	TGTGCCAGCAGCGGGACATCGAGCTCTGGAAACACCATATATTTT
TRBV5-1	.	TRBJ1-1	TRBD1	CASRSTGKDTEAFF	TGCGCCAGCCGATCGACAGGGAAGGACACTGAAGCTTTCTTT